One sample yielded the 9 T cell receptor beta chains listed below, sequenced in a study of identical twins. TCRdb fed the 5' RACE reads into MiXCR, producing one record per CDR3 protein. The repertoire holds around 1.7 million distinct CDR3 sequences, with about 30% as singletons. The specimen sequenced was cord blood. These receptors came from a newborn girl in good health.

V gene TRBV6-1 combines with J gene TRBJ2-7; D is ambiguous. V was cut by 7 bases and J by 0 bases, with 7 bases left in between. The CDR3 runs to 12 residues. CDR1 and CDR2 (germline): MNHNS, SASEGT. CDR3 sequence (DNA): TGTGCCAGCACCGAGAGCTCCTACGAGCAGTACTTC. Translated: CASTESSYEQYF.

The sample holds a few counts of this clonotype. V is TRBV20-1 and J is TRBJ2-1; TRBD2 aligns across 8 bases. Germline CDR1 and CDR2: DFQATT and SNEGSKA (reference sequence). With V trimmed by 3 bases and J by 1 base, 8 bases remained unmatched. The CDR3 contains 16 residues. The CDR3 loop reads CSARSTLAGSYNEQFF. CDR3 bases: TGCAGTGCTAGGTCCACCCTAGCGGGTTCCTACAATGAGCAGTTCTTC.

There are a few counts of this clonotype. The chain uses TRBV25-1 and TRBJ1-1, with 8 bases lining up with TRBD1. V gave up 3 bases and J gave up 1 base; unmatched junction bases: 13. The CDR3 is made up of 18 amino acids. Germline V gives CDR1 MGHDK, CDR2 SYGVNS. CDR3 nucleotide sequence: TGTGCCAGCAGTGATTCTCATGACAGGGGCGGGGGGAACACTGAAGCTTTCTTT. Translated: CASSDSHDRGGGNTEAFF.

V is TRBV2 and J is TRBJ1-5; no reliable D call. Germline V CDR1 and CDR2: SNHLY, FYNNEI. Trimming pared 6 bases from V and 4 bases from J, leaving 16 bases between. There are 15 residues in the CDR3. The DNA of the CDR3 is TGTGCCAGCAGGGACGCCAGGCTCGGAAATCAGCCCCAGCATTTT. This gives the protein CASRDARLGNQPQHF.

The CDR3 loop reads CASSFPAGPGDEQFF. In DNA form, the CDR3 reads TGTGCCAGCAGTTTTCCAGCGGGACCCGGGGATGAGCAGTTCTTC. The V gene is TRBV28, the J gene TRBJ2-1, with 7 bases matching TRBD2. The CDR3 is made up of 15 amino acids. Germline V gene sequence: CDR1 MDHEN, CDR2 SYDVKM. The V and J ends lost 3 bases and 8 bases, in that order; junction bases with no gene match: 10.

This clonotype was observed a handful of times. J is TRBJ2-3 and V is TRBV12-3 or TRBV12-4, with TRBD2 identical over 11 bases. The trim removed 6 bases at V and 14 bases at J, leaving 10 bases unmatched. The CDR3 covers 13 residues. In DNA, the CDR3 is TGTGCCAGCAGCCCGACACTAGCGGGAGATTGGTATTTT. Its translation: CASSPTLAGDWYF.

This clonotype was counted a few times. This chain links TRBV7-2 with TRBJ1-6; D uncertain. In germline, CDR1 is SGHTA, CDR2 FQGNSA. The CDR3 length is 15 residues. V lost 5 bases and J lost 0, with 8 bases in between. This chain's CDR3 is CASSAYSSYNSPLHF. CDR3 nucleotides: TGTGCCAGCAGCGCGTATAGCTCCTATAATTCACCCCTCCACTTT.

The gene calls are TRBV7-6 and TRBJ2-1; TRBD1 matches at 7 bases. The CDR3 totals 17 residues. Germline assignment: CDR1 SGHVS and CDR2 FNYEAQ. V trimming: 1 base; J trimming: 4 bases; junction bases outside the gene matches: 10. The CDR3 loop reads CASSLGLRDRKYNEQFF. The DNA for the CDR3 is TGTGCCAGCAGCTTAGGGCTCCGGGACAGAAAGTACAATGAGCAGTTCTTC.

The V gene is TRBV6-6, the J gene TRBJ2-7, with TRBD2 matching over 13 bases. V was pared by 8 bases and J by 6 bases, with 7 bases of the junction left unmatched. Germline V gives CDR1 MNHNY, CDR2 SVGAGI (reference sequence). The CDR3 has 14 amino acids. In DNA form, the CDR3 reads TGTGCCAGCCGAACTAGCGGGAGGGGTTTCGAGCAGTACTTC. This codes for CASRTSGRGFEQYF.